These 13 T cell receptor beta chains were sequenced from one sample in a study of cytomegalovirus exposure and HLA in healthy donors. Use of 60 Vbeta and 13 Jbeta primers characterized the PCR. TCRdb's copy holds only in-frame clones and misses some; the assay was immunoSEQ multiplex PCR. The table shows some 190,000 clones, with about 85% occurring only once. The specimen was PBMCs. The receptors here all came from a boy aged 2 to 9 in good health and CMV-seronegative.

The rearrangement links TRBV6-5 to TRBJ1-3, with a weak D call TRBD1 (5 bases). V gave up 4 bases and J gave up 4 bases, with 8 bases separating them. CDR3 length: 13 amino acids. The germline V gene encodes CDR1 MNHEY and CDR2 SVGAGI. This chain's CDR3 is CASSSGMGNTIYF. The CDR3, as DNA: TGTGCCAGCAGTTCAGGGATGGGAAACACCATATATTTT.

As DNA, the CDR3 is TGTGCCAGCACCACACCGGCGGGAGCTTTCTTT. The encoded protein is CASTTPAGAFF. The rearrangement links TRBV5-8 to TRBJ1-1; D not certain. This CDR3 contains 11 residues. Germline loops: CDR1 SGHTS, CDR2 YDEGEE. Trimming took 6 bases from V and 10 from J, leaving 13 bases between them.

This rearrangement joins TRBV15 to TRBJ2-3; 11 bases map to TRBD2. Germline-derived CDR1 and CDR2 are LNHNV and YYDKDF (reference sequence). J gave up 3 bases and V 0 bases, and 14 bases lay outside the gene matches. The CDR3 has 20 residues. CDR3 residues: CATSRDSGLIAGGLTDTQYF. The CDR3 DNA reads TGTGCCACCAGCAGAGATTCGGGCCTCATAGCGGGGGGGCTGACAGATACGCAGTATTTT.

The V and J genes are TRBV9 and TRBJ2-6; TRBD1 matches at 10 bases. This CDR3 is 19 amino acids long. The germline V gene has CDR1 SGDLS and CDR2 YYNGEE. After removal of 4 bases from V and 0 bases from J, the junction contained 10 bases not matched to a gene. In DNA form, the CDR3 reads TGTGCCAGCAGCTCCGGGGGGGGGACAGGGGACTCTGGGGCCAACGTCCTGACTTTC. This codes for CASSSGGGTGDSGANVLTF.

The chain carries TRBV30 and TRBJ1-2; no definite D call. Germline V lookup: CDR1 GTSNPN, CDR2 SVGIG (reference sequence). This CDR3 has 14 amino acids. Trimming left V 0 bases short and J 11 bases short, with 19 bases between. The CDR3 DNA is TGTGCCTGGAGTGTAGGCGGGTTGGATGTCGGGTACACCTTC. Amino acid sequence: CAWSVGGLDVGYTF.

The chain recombines TRBV10-1 with TRBJ2-3; D is ambiguous. CDR3 length: 14 amino acids. Germline CDR1 reads WNHNN; CDR2 reads SYGVQD (reference sequence). V lost 3 bases and J lost 0, with 7 bases in between. CDR3 protein: CASSDGFSTDTQYF. In DNA, the CDR3 is TGCGCCAGCAGTGACGGGTTTAGCACAGATACGCAGTATTTT.

The sample holds a few counts of this clone. The rearrangement joins TRBV7-2 to TRBJ1-1; perhaps TRBD1 as D (5 bases). With 2 bases removed from V and 4 bases from J, the gap between germline ends came to 11 bases. The CDR3 consists of 14 residues. Germline CDR1 SGHTA, CDR2 FQGNSA. The CDR3 spells CASSLNRGGTEAFF. The CDR3 DNA reads as TGTGCCAGCAGCTTAAATCGGGGGGGCACTGAAGCTTTCTTT.

The chain joins TRBV7-2 to TRBJ2-7; TRBD2 is a possible D gene (6 bases). This CDR3 is built from 15 residues. The germline V and J ends were trimmed by 6 bases and 3 bases, with 18 bases remaining between them. Germline CDR1 is SGHTA and CDR2 is FQGNSA. The CDR3 loop is CASRPDWHSGYEQYF. DNA for the CDR3: TGTGCCAGCAGACCCGACTGGCATAGCGGCTACGAGCAGTACTTC.

The chain is built from TRBV28 and TRBJ2-7; possibly TRBD1 for D (6 bases). Germline CDR1 reads MDHEN; CDR2 reads SYDVKM. Trimming pared 4 bases from V and 2 bases from J, leaving 15 bases between. The CDR3 consists of 15 residues. The CDR3 reads CASSWGPRGAYEQYF. The CDR3, as DNA: TGTGCCAGCAGTTGGGGGCCCCGTGGGGCCTACGAGCAGTACTTC.

CDR3: CASSRGGQETQYF. Here the CDR3 DNA reads TGTGCCAGCAGTCGGGGGGGGCAAGAGACCCAGTACTTC. The chain couples TRBV6-1 to TRBJ2-5; 8 bases are a match to TRBD2. Per germline, CDR1 MNHNS and CDR2 SASEGT. V gave up 5 bases and J gave up 2 bases; unmatched junction bases: 1. CDR3 length: 13 amino acids.

The genes are TRBV18 and TRBJ1-2, with D tentatively TRBD1 (6 bases). CDR3 length: 13 residues. Germline V gene lookup returns CDR1 KGHSH and CDR2 LQKENI. V gave up 6 bases and J gave up 1 base, with 9 bases separating them. This CDR3 reads CASSPDSNYGYTF. DNA of the CDR3: TGTGCCAGCTCCCCGGACAGTAACTATGGCTACACCTTC.

With regard to this clone: Other DNA sequences from this sample encode an identical CDR3 as well. The rearrangement uses TRBV6-1 and TRBJ2-7; TRBD1 is a possible D gene (5 bases). The V and J ends lost 6 bases and 3 bases respectively, with 12 bases between them. The germline V gene encodes CDR1 MNHNS and CDR2 SASEGT. The CDR3 has 13 residues. CDR3 amino acids: CASSESGRYEQYV. The CDR3 region has the DNA TGTGCCAGCAGCGAATCAGGGCGCTACGAGCAGTACGTC.

The V call is TRBV18, the J call TRBJ1-1; tentatively, D is TRBD1 (5 bases). V lost 0 bases and J 5 bases, leaving 19 bases between the germline ends. Germline lookup yields CDR1 KGHSH and CDR2 LQKENI. CDR3 length equals 17 residues. CDR3 nucleotide sequence: TGTGCCAGCTCACCACCGGTGGGAGGGGCCGCCTTGACTGAAGCTTTCTTT. This encodes CASSPPVGGAALTEAFF.